This TCR beta chain originates from a study of early T cells in non-severe SARS-CoV-2 infection. Unique molecular identifier tags were affixed to discrete cDNA molecules. TCRdb reprocessed the 5' RACE reads via MiXCR and lists one record per CDR3 protein. The sample includes about 56,000 distinct CDR3 sequences, more than 13% of them seen just once. The table lists this clonotype with many counts. Germline CDR1 MGHRA, CDR2 YSYEKL. Trimming removed 1 base from V and 7 bases from J, with 16 bases in between. The CDR3 length is 15 residues. The gene calls are TRBV4-1 and TRBJ1-2; no firm D call. The sequence derives from an adult who was a healthcare worker with PCR-confirmed SARS-CoV-2 infection or an uninfected control (not recorded which). The specimen was whole blood, collected at baseline. The CDR3, as DNA: TGCGCCAGCAGCCAAGCCGGTAGGAGGGATCTTGGCTACACCTTC. It codes for CASSQAGRRDLGYTF.